This T cell receptor (beta chain) was identified during a study of control samples from healthy donors and cancer patients. The ends lost 5 bases at V and 4 bases at J; junction bases unmatched: 6. The CDR3 extends over 16 amino acids. From germline, CDR1 is MNHEY and CDR2 SMNVEV (reference sequence). This table comes from immunoSEQ multiplex PCR, and its TCRdb copy is limited to in-frame clones, with some not included. The table includes some 98,000 clones, approximately 84% detected once. The chain employs TRBV27 and TRBJ2-5; 14 bases are shared with TRBD2. The sequenced sample was PBMCs. This clonotype was obtained from an older man with lung cancer. The CDR3 DNA is TGTGCCAGCAGTCCCCGGGGACTAGCGGGGGTAGAGACCCAGTACTTC. This translates into CASSPRGLAGVETQYF.